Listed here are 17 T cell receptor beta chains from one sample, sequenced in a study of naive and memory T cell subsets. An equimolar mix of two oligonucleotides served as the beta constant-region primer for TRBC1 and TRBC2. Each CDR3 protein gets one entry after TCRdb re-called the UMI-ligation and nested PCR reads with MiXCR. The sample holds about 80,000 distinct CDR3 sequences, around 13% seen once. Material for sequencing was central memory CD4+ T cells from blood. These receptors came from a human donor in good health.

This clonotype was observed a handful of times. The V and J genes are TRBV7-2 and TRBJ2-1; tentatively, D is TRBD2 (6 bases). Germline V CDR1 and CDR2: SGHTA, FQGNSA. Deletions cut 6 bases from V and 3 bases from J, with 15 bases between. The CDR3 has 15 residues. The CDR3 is CASRRSPTSYNEQFF. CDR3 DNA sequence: TGTGCCAGCAGACGCAGTCCGACTAGCTACAATGAGCAGTTCTTC.

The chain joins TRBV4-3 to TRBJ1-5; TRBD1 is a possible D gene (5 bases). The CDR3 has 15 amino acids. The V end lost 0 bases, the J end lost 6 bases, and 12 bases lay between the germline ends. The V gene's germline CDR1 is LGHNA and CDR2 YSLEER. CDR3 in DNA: TGCGCCAGCAGCCAAGATGTTCAGGGCCGTCAGCCCCAGCATTTT. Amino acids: CASSQDVQGRQPQHF.

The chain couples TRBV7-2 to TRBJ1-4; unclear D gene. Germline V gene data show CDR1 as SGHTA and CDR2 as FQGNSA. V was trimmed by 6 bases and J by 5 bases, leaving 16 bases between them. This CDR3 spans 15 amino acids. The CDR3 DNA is TGTGCCAGCAGGCCGAGAGGTGCGCAAAATGAAAAACTGTTTTTT. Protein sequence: CASRPRGAQNEKLFF.

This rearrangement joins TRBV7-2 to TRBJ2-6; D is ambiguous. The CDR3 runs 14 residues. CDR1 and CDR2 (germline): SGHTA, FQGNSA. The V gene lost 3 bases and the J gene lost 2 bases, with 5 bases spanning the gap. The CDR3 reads CASSLMAGANVLTF. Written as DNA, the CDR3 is TGTGCCAGCAGCTTGATGGCTGGGGCCAACGTCCTGACTTTC.

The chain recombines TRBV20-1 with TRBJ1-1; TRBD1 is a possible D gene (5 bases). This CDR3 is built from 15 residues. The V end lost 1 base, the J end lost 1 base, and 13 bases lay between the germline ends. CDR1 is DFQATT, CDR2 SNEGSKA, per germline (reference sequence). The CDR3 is CSARGTGTSNTEAFF. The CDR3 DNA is TGCAGTGCTAGAGGAACCGGGACGTCGAACACTGAAGCTTTCTTT.

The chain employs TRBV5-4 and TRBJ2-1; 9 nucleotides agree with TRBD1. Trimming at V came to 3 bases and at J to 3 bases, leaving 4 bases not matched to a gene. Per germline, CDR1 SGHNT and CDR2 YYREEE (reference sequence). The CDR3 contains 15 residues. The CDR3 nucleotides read TGTGCCAGCAGCTGGGACAGGGCGAGCTACAATGAGCAGTTCTTC. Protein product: CASSWDRASYNEQFF.

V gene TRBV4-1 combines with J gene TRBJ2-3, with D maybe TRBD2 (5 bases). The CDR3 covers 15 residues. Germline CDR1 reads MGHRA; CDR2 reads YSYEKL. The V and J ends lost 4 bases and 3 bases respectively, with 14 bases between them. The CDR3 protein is CASSPQMGRTDTQYF. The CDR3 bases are TGCGCCAGCAGCCCGCAAATGGGGAGAACAGATACGCAGTATTTT.

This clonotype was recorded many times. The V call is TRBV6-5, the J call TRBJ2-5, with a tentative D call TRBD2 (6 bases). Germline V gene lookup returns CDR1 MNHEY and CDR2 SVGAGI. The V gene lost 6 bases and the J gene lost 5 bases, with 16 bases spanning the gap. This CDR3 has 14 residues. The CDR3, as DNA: TGTGCCAGCAGCCCCAGGGAGGTTAGGGAGACCCAGTACTTC. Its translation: CASSPREVRETQYF.

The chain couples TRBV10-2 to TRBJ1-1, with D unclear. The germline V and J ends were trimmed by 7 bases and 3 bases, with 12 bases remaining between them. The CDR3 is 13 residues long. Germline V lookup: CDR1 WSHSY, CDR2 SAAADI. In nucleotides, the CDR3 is TGCGCCAGCAATGTGACCCCGGACACTGAAGCTTTCTTT. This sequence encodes CASNVTPDTEAFF.

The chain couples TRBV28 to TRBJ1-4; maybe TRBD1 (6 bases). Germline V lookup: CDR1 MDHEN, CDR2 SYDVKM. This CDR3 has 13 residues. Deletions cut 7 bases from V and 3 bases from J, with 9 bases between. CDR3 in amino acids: CASKRGANEKLFF. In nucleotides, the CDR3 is TGTGCCAGCAAAAGGGGGGCTAATGAAAAACTGTTTTTT.

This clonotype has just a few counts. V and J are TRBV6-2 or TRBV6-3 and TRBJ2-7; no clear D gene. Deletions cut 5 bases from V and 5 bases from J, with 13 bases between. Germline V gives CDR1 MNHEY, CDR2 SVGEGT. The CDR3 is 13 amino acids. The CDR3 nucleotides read TGTGCCAGCAGTGACCCCCCCCGGGACGAGCAGTACTTC. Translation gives CASSDPPRDEQYF.

The CDR3 nucleotides read TGTGCCAGCAGCTTGGACAGACGACAGGCCCAGCATTTT. Its translation: CASSLDRRQAQHF. The J gene is TRBJ1-5, the V gene TRBV5-6, with a tentative D call TRBD1 (6 bases). The CDR3 totals 13 residues. The V end was cut by 0 bases, the J end by 11 bases, with 12 bases between. Germline CDR1 reads SGHDT; CDR2 reads YYEEEE.

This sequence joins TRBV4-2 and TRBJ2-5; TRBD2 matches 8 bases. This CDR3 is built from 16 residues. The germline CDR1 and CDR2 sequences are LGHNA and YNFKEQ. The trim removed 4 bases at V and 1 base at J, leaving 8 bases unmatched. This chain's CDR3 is CASSRQLAEAQETQYF. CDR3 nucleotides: TGTGCCAGCAGCCGGCAACTAGCGGAGGCCCAAGAGACCCAGTACTTC.

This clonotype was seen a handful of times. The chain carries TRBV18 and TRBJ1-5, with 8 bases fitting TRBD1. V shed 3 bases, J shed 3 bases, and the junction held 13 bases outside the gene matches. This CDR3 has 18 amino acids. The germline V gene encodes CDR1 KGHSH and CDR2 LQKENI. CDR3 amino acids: CASSPRQGQGNSNQPQHF. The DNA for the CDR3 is TGTGCCAGCTCACCCCGACAAGGACAGGGCAACTCCAATCAGCCCCAGCATTTT.

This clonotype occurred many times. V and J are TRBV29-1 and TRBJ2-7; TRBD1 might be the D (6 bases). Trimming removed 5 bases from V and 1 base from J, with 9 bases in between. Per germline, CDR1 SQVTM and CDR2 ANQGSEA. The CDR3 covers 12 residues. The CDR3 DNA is TGCAGCGTTACAGGGATTTCCTACGAGCAGTACTTC. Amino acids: CSVTGISYEQYF.

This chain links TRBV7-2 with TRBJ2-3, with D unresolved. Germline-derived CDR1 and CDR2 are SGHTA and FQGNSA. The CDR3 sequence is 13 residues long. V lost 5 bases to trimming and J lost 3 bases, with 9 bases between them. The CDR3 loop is CASSAPGTDTQYF. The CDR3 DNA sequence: TGTGCCAGCAGCGCCCCTGGAACAGATACGCAGTATTTT.

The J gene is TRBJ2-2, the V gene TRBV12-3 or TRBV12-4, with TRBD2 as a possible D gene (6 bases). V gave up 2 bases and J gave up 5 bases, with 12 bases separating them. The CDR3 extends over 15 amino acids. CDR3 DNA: TGTGCCAGCAGTTTATGGAGCCGGGGGACCGGGGAGCTGTTTTTT. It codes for CASSLWSRGTGELFF.